This T cell receptor (beta chain) stems from a study of TIL therapy for anti-PD-1-resistant metastatic lung cancer. Overall study context: Tumor harvest preceded PD-1/PD-L1 blockade, followed by nivolumab treatment.

Specified time point: pre-treatment sample, taken before nivolumab and TIL therapy. This was the immunoSEQ v3 assay. The data were produced by immunoSEQ multiplex PCR, yet TCRdb's version contains in-frame clones alone and is incomplete. The table shows approximately 50,000 clones, with around 80% occurring only once. CDR3 length equals 16 residues. Germline V CDR1 and CDR2: SGHTA, FQGNSA. V gave up 0 bases and J gave up 7 bases; unmatched junction bases: 6. The sequence derives from a man aged 65-85 years with non-small cell lung cancer. The specimen was blood, collected at baseline. The rearrangement joins TRBV7-2 to TRBJ2-3; TRBD1 matches 11 bases. The CDR3: CASSLARTGGMNTQYF. CDR3 nucleotide sequence: TGTGCCAGCAGCTTAGCCCGGACAGGGGGCATGAATACGCAGTATTTT.